Sequencing of this TCR beta chain was carried out in a study of monozygotic twins with inflammatory bowel disease. TCRdb reprocessed the 5' RACE reads and stores each CDR3 protein as one record, lacking DNA. The listing records over 120,000 distinct CDR3 sequences. Someone took a 2.5 ml blood sample from each of the donors. The CDR3 consists of 13 residues. Germline CDR1 SGHDT, CDR2 YYEEEE. Worth noting for this clonotype: What it binds is not known.

Study-level findings and limits: Among T cells, the various subtypes were not distinguishable. No one strong IBD-associated signal or clonotype was supported.

Source material: blood. The J gene is TRBJ2-3, the V gene TRBV5-6. The TCR comes from a human donor with ulcerative colitis or Crohn's disease, or a healthy co-twin of an affected twin (not recorded which). Here the CDR3 reads CASSLLATDTQYF.